This T cell receptor (beta chain) was captured by sequencing in a study of human T cells and chemical hapten exposure. Study details: DPC 0.01% went on the upper back by patch test, with reading at 6 days.

Trimming cost V 1 base and J 5 bases, with 11 bases left between them. CDR1 is MGHRA, CDR2 YSYEKL, per germline. The CDR3 is made up of 14 amino acids. Each CDR3 protein is one row after TCRdb ran MiXCR on the RACE reads. The profile covers around 350,000 distinct CDR3 sequences, with about 5.4% appearing a single time and about 8.2% taken by the ten largest. Time point defined: pre-sensitization, week 0. Treatment indicated: therapeutic diphenylcyclopropenone sensitization with weekly scalp DPC. The sequence derives from a woman in her late teens or twenties with alopecia areata. Some clones in this sample may be carry-over from other donors' samples. The rearrangement joins TRBV4-1 to TRBJ1-1; D remains ambiguous. This specimen consisted of whole blood, obtained in connection with sensitization to the hapten diphenylcyclopropenone (DPC). In nucleotides, the CDR3 is TGCGCCAGCAGCCAAGTAGGCCGGCGGACTGAAGCTTTCTTT. Its protein product is CASSQVGRRTEAFF.